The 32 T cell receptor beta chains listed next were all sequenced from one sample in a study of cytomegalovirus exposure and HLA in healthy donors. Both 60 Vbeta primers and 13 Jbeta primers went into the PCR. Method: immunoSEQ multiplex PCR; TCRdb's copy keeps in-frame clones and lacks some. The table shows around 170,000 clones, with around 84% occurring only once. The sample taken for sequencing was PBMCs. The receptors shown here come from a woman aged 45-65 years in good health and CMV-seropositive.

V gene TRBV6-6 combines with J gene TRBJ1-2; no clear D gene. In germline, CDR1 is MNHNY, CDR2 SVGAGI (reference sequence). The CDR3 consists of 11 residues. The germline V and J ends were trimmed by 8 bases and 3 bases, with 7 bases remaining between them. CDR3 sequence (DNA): TGTGCCAGCGGGCGGGACTATGGCTACACCTTC. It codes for CASGRDYGYTF.

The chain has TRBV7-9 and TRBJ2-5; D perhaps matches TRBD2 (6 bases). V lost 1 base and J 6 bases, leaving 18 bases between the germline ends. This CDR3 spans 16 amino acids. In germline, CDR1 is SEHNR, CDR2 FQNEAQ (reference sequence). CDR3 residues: CASSLVLAGKGKTQYF. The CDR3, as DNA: TGTGCCAGCAGCTTAGTGTTGGCGGGGAAGGGAAAGACCCAGTACTTC.

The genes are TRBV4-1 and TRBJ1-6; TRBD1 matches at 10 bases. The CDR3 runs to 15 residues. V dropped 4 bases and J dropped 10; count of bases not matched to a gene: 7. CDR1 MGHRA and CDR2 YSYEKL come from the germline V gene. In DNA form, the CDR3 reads TGCGCCAGCAGCCCAGGACAGGGGGAAGGGTCACCCCTCCACTTT. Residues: CASSPGQGEGSPLHF.

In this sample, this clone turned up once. In DNA form, the CDR3 reads TGCGCCAGCAGTGAGGGCTTCACGGAGCAGTTCTTC. It codes for CASSEGFTEQFF. The V and J genes are TRBV10-1 and TRBJ2-1; D is unclear. The V end lost 2 bases, the J end lost 10 bases, and 9 bases lay between the germline ends. There are 12 residues in the CDR3. CDR1 is WNHNN, CDR2 SYGVQD, per germline (reference sequence).

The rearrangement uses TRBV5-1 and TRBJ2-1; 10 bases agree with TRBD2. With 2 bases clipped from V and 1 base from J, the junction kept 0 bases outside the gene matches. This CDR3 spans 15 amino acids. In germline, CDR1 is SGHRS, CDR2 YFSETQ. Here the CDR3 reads CASSLLAGSYNEQFF. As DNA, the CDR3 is TGCGCCAGCAGCTTACTAGCGGGGTCCTACAATGAGCAGTTCTTC.

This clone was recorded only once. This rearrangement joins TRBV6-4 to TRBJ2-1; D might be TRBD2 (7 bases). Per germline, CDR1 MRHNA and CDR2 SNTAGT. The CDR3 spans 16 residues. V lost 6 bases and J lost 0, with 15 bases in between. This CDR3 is CASSPRGEGSYNEQFF. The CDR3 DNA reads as TGTGCCAGCAGCCCAAGGGGGGAGGGCTCCTACAATGAGCAGTTCTTC.

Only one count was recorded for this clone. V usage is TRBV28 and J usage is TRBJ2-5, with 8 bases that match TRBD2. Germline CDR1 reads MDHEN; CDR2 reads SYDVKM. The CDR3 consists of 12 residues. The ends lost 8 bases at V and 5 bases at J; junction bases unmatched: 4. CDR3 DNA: TGTGCCAGCTCCCGACTAGCGGAGACCCAGTACTTC. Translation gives CASSRLAETQYF.

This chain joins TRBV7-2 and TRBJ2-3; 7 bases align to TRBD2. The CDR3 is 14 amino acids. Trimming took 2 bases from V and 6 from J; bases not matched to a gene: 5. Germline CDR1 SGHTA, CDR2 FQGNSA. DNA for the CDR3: TGTGCCAGCAGCTTAACGAGTAGCGGGGATACGCAGTATTTT. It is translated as CASSLTSSGDTQYF.

DNA for the CDR3: TGTGCCAGCAGCGTGGGTCAGGGAAACACTGAAGCTTTCTTT. The encoded protein is CASSVGQGNTEAFF. The chain uses TRBV5-4 and TRBJ1-1; weak D call: TRBD1 (5 bases). The V gene lost 4 bases and the J gene lost 2 bases, with 12 bases spanning the gap. The germline V gene has CDR1 SGHNT and CDR2 YYREEE (reference sequence). The CDR3 is made up of 14 amino acids.

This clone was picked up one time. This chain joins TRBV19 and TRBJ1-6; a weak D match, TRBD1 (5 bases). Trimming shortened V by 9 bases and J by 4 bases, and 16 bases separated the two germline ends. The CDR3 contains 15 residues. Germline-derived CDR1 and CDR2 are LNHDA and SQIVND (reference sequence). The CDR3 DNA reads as TGTGCCAGCGCAGGGTATCGTGGATATAATTCACCCCTCCACTTT. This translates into CASAGYRGYNSPLHF.

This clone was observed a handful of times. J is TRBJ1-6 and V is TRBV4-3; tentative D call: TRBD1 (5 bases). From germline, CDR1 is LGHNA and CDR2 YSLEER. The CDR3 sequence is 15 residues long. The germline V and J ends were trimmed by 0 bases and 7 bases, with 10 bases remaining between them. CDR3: CASSQEGDLNSPLHF. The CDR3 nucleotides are TGCGCCAGCAGCCAAGAAGGGGATTTGAATTCACCCCTCCACTTT.

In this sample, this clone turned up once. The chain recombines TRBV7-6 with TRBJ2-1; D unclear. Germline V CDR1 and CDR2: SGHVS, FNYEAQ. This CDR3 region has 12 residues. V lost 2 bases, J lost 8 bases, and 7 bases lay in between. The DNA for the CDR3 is TGTGCCAGCAGCTTATGGTCGGATGAGCAGTTCTTC. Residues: CASSLWSDEQFF.

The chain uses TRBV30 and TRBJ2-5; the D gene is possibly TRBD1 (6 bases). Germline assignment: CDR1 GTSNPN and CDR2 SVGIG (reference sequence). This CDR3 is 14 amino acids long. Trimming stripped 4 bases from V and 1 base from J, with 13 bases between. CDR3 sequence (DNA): TGTGCCTGGACGCCAGGGGTACCCCAAGAGACCCAGTACTTC. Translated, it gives CAWTPGVPQETQYF. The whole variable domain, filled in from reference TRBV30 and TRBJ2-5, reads SQTIHQWPATLVQPVGSPLSLECTVEGTSNPNLYWYRQAAGRGLQLLFYSVGIGQISSEVPQNLSASRPQDRQFILSSKKLLLSDSGFYLCAWTPGVPQETQYFGPGTRLLVL.

The CDR3 spells CASSPLNGQVDEQFF. The CDR3 DNA is TGTGCCAGCAGTCCATTAAACGGACAAGTTGATGAGCAGTTCTTC. The chain carries TRBV28 and TRBJ2-1, with a tentative D call TRBD1 (5 bases). Trimming took 5 bases from V and 8 from J, leaving 19 bases between them. Germline assignment: CDR1 MDHEN and CDR2 SYDVKM. The CDR3 is made up of 15 amino acids.

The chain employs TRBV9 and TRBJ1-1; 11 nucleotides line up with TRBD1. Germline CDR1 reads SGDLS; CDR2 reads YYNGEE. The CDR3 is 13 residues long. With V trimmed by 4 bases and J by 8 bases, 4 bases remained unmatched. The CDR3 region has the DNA TGTGCCAGCAGCCCCCGGACAGGGGGCGAAGCTTTCTTT. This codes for CASSPRTGGEAFF.

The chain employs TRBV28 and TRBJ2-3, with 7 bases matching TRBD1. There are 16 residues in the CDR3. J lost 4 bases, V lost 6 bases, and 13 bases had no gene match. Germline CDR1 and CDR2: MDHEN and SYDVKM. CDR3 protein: CASSLLPETGPDTQYF. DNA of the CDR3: TGTGCCAGCAGCCTACTCCCAGAGACAGGGCCAGATACGCAGTATTTT.

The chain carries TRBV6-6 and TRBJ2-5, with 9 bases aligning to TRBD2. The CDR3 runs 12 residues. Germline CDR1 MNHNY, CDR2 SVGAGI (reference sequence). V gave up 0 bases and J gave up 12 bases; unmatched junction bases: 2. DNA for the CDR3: TGTGCCAGCAGTTACTCAGGCGGGGGGGAGTACTTC. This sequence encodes CASSYSGGGEYF.

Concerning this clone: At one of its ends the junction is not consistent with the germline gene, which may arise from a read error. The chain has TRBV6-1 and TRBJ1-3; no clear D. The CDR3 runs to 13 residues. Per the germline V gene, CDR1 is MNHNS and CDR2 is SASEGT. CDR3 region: CASVQREHRGAVF. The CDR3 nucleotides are TGTGCCAGCGTACAGCGCGAACACCGGGGAGCCGTTTTT.

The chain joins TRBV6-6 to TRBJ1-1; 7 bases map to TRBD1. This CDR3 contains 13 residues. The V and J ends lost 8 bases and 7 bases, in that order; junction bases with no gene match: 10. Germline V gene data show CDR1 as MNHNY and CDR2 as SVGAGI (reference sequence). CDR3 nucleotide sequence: TGTGCCAGCGGTACCGACAGGGCCCGTGAAGCTTTCTTT. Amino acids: CASGTDRAREAFF.

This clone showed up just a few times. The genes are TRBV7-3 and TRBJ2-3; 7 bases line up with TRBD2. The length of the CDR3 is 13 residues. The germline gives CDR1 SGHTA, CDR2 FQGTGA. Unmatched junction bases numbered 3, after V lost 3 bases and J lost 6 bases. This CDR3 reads CASSFREGDTQYF. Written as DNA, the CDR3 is TGTGCCAGCAGCTTTAGGGAGGGTGATACGCAGTATTTT.

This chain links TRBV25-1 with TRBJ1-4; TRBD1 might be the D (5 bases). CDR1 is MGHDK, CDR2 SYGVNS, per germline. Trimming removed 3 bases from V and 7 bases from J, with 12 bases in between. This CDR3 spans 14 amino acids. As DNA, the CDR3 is TGTGCCAGCAGTGAGGCAGGGTCCCTTGAAAAACTGTTTTTT. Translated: CASSEAGSLEKLFF.

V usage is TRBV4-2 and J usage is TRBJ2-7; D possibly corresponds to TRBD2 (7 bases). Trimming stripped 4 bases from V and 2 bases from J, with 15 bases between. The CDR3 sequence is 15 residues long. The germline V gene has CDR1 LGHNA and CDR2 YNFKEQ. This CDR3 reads CASSPTGGTPYEQYF. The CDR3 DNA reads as TGTGCCAGCAGCCCCACCGGGGGGACACCCTACGAGCAGTACTTC.

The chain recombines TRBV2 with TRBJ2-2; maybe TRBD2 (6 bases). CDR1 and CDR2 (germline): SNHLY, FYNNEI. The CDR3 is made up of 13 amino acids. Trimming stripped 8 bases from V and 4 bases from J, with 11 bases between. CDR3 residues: CASGGSFTGELFF. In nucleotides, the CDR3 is TGTGCCAGCGGAGGGTCGTTCACCGGGGAGCTGTTTTTT. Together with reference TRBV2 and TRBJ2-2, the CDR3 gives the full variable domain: EPEVTQTPSHQVTQMGQEVILRCVPISNHLYFYWYRQILGQKVEFLVSFYNNEISEKSEIFDDQFSVERPDGSNFTLKIRSTKLEDSAMYFCASGGSFTGELFFGEGSRLTVL.

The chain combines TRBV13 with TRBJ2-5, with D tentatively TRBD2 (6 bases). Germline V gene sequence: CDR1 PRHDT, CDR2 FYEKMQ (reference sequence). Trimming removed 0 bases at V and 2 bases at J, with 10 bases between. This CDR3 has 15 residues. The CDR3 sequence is CASSLGGTLQETQYF. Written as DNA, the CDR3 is TGTGCCAGCAGCTTAGGCGGGACTTTACAAGAGACCCAGTACTTC.

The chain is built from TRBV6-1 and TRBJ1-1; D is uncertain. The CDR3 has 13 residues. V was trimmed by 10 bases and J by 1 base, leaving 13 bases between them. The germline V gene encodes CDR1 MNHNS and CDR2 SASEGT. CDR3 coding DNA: TGTGCCATCAAAAATCCAGGGAACACTGAAGCTTTCTTT. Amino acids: CAIKNPGNTEAFF.

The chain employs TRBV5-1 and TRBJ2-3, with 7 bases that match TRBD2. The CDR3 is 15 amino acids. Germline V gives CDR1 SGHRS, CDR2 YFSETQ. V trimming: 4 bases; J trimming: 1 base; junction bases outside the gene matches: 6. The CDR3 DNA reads TGCGCCAGCAGCCCGAGCGGGGCCCGCACAGATACGCAGTATTTT. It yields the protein CASSPSGARTDTQYF.

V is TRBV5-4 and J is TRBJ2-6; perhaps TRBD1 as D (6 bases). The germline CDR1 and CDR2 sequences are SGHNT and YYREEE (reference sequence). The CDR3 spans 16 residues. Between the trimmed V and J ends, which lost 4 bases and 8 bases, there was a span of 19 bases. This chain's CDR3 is CASSQASGDATNVLTF. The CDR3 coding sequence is TGTGCCAGCAGCCAAGCCTCAGGGGATGCTACCAACGTCCTGACTTTC.

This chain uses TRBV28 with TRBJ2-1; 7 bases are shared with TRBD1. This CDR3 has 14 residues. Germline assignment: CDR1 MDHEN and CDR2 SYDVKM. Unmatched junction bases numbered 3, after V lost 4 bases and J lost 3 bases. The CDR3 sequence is CASSSPGGYNEQFF. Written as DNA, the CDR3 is TGTGCCAGCAGTTCCCCAGGGGGCTACAATGAGCAGTTCTTC.

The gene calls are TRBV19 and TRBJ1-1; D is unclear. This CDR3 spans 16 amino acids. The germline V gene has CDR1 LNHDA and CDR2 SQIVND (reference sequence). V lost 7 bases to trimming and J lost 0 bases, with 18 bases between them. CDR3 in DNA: TGTGCCAGTAAAGGTATAGATCGGGGTATGAACACTGAAGCTTTCTTT. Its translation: CASKGIDRGMNTEAFF. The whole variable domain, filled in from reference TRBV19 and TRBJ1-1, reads DGGITQSPKYLFRKEGQNVTLSCEQNLNHDAMYWYRQDPGQGLRLIYYSQIVNDFQKGDIAEGYSVSREKKESFPLTVTSAQKNPTAFYLCASKGIDRGMNTEAFFGQGTRLTVV.

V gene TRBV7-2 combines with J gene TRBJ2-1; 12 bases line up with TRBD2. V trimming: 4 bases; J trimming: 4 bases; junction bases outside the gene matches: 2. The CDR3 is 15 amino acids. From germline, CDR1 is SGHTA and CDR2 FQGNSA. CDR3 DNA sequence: TGTGCCAGCAGCTCTAGCGGGGGGGCTTACAATGAGCAGTTCTTC. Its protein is CASSSSGGAYNEQFF.

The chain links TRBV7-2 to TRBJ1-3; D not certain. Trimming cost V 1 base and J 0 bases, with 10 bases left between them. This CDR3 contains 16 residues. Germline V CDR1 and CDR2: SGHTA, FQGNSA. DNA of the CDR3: TGTGCCAGCAGCTTAGGTGGAGTTTACTCTGGAAACACCATATATTTT. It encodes CASSLGGVYSGNTIYF. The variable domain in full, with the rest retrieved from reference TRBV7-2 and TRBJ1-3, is GAGVSQSPSNKVTEKGKDVELRCDPISGHTALYWYRQSLGQGLEFLIYFQGNSAPDKSGLPSDRFSAERTGGSVSTLTIQRTQQEDSAVYLCASSLGGVYSGNTIYFGEGSWLTVV.

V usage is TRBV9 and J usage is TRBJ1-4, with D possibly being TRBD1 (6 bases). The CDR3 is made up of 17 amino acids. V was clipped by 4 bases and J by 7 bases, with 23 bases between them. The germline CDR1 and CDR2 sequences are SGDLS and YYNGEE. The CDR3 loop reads CASSPTPGQGFSEKLFF. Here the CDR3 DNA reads TGTGCCAGCAGCCCAACTCCGGGGCAGGGGTTTAGTGAAAAACTGTTTTTT.